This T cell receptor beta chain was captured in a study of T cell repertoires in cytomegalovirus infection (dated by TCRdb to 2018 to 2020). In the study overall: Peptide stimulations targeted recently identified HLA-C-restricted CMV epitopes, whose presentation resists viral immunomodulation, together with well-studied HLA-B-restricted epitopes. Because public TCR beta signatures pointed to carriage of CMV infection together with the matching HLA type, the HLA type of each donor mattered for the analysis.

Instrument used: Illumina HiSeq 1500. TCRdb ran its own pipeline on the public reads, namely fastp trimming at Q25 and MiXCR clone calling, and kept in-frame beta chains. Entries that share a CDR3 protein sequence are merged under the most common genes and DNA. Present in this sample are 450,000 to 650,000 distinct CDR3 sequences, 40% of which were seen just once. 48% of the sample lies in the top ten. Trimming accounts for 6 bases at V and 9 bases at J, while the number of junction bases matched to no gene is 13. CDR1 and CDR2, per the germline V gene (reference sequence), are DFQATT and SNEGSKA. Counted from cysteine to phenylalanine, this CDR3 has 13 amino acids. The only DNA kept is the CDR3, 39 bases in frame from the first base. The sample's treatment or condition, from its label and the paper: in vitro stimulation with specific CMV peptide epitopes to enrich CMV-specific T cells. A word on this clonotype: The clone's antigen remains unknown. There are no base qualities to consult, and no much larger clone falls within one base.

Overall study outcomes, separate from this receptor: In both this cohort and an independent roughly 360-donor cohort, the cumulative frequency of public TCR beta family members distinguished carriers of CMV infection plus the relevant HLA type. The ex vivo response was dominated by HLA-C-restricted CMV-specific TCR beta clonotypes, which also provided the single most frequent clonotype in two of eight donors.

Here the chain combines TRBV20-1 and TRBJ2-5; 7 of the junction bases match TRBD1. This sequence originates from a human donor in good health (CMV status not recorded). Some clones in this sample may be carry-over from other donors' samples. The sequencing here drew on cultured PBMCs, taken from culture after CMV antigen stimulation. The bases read TGCAGTGCACCGCACCCCACAGGGGCCCCCCAGTACTTC. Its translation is CSAPHPTGAPQYF.